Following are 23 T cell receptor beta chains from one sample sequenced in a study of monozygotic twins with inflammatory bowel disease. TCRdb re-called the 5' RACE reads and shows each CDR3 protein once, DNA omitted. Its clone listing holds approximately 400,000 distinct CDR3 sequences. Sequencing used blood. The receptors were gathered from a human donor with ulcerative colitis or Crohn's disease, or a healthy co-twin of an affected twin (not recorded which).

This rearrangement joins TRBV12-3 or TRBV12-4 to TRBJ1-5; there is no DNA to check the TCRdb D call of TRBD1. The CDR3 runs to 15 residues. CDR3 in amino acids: CASSINTGNHQPQHF.

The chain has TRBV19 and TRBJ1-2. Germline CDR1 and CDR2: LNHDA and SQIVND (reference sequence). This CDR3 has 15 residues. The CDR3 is CASSFNGLTNYGYTF.

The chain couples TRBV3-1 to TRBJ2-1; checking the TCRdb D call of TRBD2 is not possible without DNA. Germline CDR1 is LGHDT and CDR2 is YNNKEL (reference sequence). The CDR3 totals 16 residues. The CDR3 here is CASSLKLAGKYNEQFF.

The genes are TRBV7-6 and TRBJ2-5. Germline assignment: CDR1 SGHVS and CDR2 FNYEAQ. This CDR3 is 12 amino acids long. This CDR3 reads CASSHLQETQYF.

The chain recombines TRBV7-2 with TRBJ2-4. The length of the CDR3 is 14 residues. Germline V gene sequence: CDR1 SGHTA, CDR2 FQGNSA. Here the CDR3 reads CASSPSVSKNIQYF.

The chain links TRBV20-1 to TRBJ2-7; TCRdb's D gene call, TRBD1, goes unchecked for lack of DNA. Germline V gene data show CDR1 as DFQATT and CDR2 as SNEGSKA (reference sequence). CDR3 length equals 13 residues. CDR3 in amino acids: CSAADRVSYEQYF.

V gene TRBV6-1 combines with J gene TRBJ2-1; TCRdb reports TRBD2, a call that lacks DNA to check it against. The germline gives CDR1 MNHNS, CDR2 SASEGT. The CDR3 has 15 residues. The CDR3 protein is CASSASGYSYNEQFF.

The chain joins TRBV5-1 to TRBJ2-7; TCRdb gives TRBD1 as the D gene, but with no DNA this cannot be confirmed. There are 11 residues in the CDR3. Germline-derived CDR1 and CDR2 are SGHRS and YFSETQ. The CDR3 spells CASRGAYEQYF.

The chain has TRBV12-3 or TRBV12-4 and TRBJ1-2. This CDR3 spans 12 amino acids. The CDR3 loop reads CASSSLIYGYTF.

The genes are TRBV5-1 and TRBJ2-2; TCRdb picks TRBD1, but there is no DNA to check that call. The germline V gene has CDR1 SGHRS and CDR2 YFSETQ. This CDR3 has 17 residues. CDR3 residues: CASSSRVGGKDTGELFF.

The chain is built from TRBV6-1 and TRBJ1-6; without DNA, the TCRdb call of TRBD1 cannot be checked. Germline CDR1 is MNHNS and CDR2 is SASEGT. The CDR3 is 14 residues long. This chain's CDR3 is CASRMTGYGSPLHF.

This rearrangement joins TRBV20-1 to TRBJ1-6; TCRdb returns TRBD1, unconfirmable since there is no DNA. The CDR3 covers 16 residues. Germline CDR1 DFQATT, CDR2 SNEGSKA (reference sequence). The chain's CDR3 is CSARVKGGEGNSPLHF.

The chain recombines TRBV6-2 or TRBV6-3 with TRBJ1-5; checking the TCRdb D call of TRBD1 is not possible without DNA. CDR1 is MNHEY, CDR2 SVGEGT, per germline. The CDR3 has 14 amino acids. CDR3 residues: CASRPTGSNQPQHF.

This CDR3 reads CASSFNGGATDTQYF. The chain uses TRBV12-3 or TRBV12-4 and TRBJ2-3; TCRdb selects TRBD1, and the lack of DNA leaves this call unchecked. The CDR3 sequence is 15 residues long.

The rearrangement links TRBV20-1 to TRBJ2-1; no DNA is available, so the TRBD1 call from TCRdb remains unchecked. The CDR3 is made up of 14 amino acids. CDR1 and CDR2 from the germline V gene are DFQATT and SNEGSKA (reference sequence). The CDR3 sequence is CSASRGQVYNEQFF.

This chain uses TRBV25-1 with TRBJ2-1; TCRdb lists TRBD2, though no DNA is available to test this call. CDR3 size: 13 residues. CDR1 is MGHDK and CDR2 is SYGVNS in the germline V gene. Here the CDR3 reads CASPREGFNEQFF.

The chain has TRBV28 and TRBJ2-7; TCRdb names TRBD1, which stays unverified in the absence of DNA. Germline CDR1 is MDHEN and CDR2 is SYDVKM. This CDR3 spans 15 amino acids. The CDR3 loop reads CASSGGDRYSYEQYF.

The CDR3 here is CASSYSGGRADTQYF. The chain carries TRBV7-2 and TRBJ2-3; the TCRdb call, TRBD1, lacks DNA for checking. Looked up from germline, CDR1 is SGHTA and CDR2 is FQGNSA. The CDR3 is made up of 15 amino acids.

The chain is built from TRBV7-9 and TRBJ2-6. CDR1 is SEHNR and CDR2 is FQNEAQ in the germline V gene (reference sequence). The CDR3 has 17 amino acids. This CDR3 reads CASSSTKEFSGANVLTF.

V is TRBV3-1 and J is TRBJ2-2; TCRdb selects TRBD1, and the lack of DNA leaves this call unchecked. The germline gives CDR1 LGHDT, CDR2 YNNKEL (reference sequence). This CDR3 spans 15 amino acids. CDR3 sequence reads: CASSYRVQGTGELFF.

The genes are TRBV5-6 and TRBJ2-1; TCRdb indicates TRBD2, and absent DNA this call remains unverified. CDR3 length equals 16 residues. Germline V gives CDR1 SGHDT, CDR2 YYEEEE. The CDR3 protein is CASSLGTSSSYNEQFF. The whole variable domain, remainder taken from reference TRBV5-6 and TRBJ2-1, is DAGVTQSPTHLIKTRGQQVTLRCSPKSGHDTVSWYQQALGQGPQFIFQYYEEEERQRGNFPDRFSGHQFPNYSSELNVNALLLGDSALYLCASSLGTSSSYNEQFFGPGTRLTVL.

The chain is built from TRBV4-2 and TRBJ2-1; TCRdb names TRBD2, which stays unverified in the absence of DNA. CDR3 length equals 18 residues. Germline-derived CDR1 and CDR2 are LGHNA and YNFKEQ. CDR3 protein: CASSQDAGTSGRYNEQFF.

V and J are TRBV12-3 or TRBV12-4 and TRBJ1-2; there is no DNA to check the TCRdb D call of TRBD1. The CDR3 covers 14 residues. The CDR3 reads CASSQPGQDYGYTF.